This is a list of T cell receptor beta chains from one sample in a study of early T cells in non-severe SARS-CoV-2 infection. MiXCR, applied by TCRdb to the 5' RACE reads, yields one record per CDR3 protein. Of about 54,000 distinct CDR3 sequences listed, around 8% were seen once; the top ten hold about 11%. The sample was whole blood, taken at baseline. The receptor set was obtained from an adult who was a healthcare worker with PCR-confirmed SARS-CoV-2 infection or an uninfected control (not recorded which). CDR3s include the opening cysteine and the closing phenylalanine or tryptophan. A D gene is named only where the DNA matches it firmly. Size tells how often a clone was seen (once, few, many) or the class of an expanded clone, and some rows leave it out.

V gene: TRBV4-1
clone size: few
D gene: -
CDR3 length: 16
J gene: TRBJ1-1
CDR3 DNA: TGCGCCAGCAGCCAAGGTCGAGGACAGCTGAACACTGAAGCTTTCTTT
CDR3 protein: CASSQGRGQLNTEAFF

V gene: TRBV29-1
clone size: many
D gene: TRBD1
CDR3 length: 13
J gene: TRBJ2-7
CDR3 DNA: TGCAGCGTGAGGGACAGGGGCTCCCCCGAGCAGTACTTC
CDR3 protein: CSVRDRGSPEQYF

V gene: TRBV7-2
clone size: -
D gene: -
CDR3 length: 16
J gene: TRBJ2-7
CDR3 DNA: TGTGCCAGCAGCGCTACAGGGGGACTAGCCTCCTACGAGCAGTACTTC
CDR3 protein: CASSATGGLASYEQYF

V gene: TRBV5-1
clone size: few
D gene: TRBD2
CDR3 length: 16
J gene: TRBJ2-3
CDR3 DNA: TGCGCCAGCAGCTTGAGGTCACTAGCGGGAGCAGATACGCAGTATTTT
CDR3 protein: CASSLRSLAGADTQYF

V gene: TRBV28
clone size: many
D gene: TRBD2
CDR3 length: 15
J gene: TRBJ2-2
CDR3 DNA: TGTGCCAGCAGTACCCCCGGGGGGATGACCGGGGAGCTGTTTTTT
CDR3 protein: CASSTPGGMTGELFF

V gene: TRBV10-3
clone size: -
D gene: -
CDR3 length: 15
J gene: TRBJ2-5
CDR3 DNA: TGTGCCATCAGTGAGTCGACTGGGGGCCGGGAGACCCAGTACTTC
CDR3 protein: CAISESTGGRETQYF

V gene: TRBV6-5
clone size: many
D gene: TRBD2
CDR3 length: 17
J gene: TRBJ2-5
CDR3 DNA: TGTGCCAGCAGACCACCACTCGGGACTAGCGGGAGAGAGACCCAGTACTTC
CDR3 protein: CASRPPLGTSGRETQYF

V gene: TRBV7-9
clone size: many
D gene: -
CDR3 length: 12
J gene: TRBJ1-6
CDR3 DNA: TGTGCCAGCAGCCCCCCGTCTTCGTCCCTCCACTTT
CDR3 protein: CASSPPSSSLHF

V gene: TRBV27
clone size: medium-sized
D gene: TRBD2
CDR3 length: 15
J gene: TRBJ2-1
CDR3 DNA: TGTGCCAGCAGTTTAAGCGGGAGGGCCTACAATGAGCAGTTCTTC
CDR3 protein: CASSLSGRAYNEQFF

V gene: TRBV20-1
clone size: many
D gene: -
CDR3 length: 14
J gene: TRBJ2-7
CDR3 DNA: TGCAGTGCTAGAGAGTCGGGGTCCAGGTACGAGCAGTACTTC
CDR3 protein: CSARESGSRYEQYF

V gene: TRBV7-9
clone size: -
D gene: -
CDR3 length: 13
J gene: TRBJ1-1
CDR3 DNA: TGTGCCAGCAATTCCGGGGTGAACACTGAAGCTTTCTTT
CDR3 protein: CASNSGVNTEAFF

V gene: TRBV7-2
clone size: many
D gene: TRBD1
CDR3 length: 15
J gene: TRBJ1-2
CDR3 DNA: TGTGCCAGCAGCTCGGCCGGACAGGGTCCCTATGGCTACACCTTC
CDR3 protein: CASSSAGQGPYGYTF

V gene: TRBV20-1
clone size: -
D gene: -
CDR3 length: 13
J gene: TRBJ2-3
CDR3 DNA: TGCAGTGCTAGCGGGAGAGGCTCAGATACGCAGTATTTT
CDR3 protein: CSASGRGSDTQYF

V gene: TRBV20-1
clone size: many
D gene: -
CDR3 length: 13
J gene: TRBJ1-5
CDR3 DNA: TGCAGTGCCCCCGACAGTAGCAATCAGCCCCAGCATTTT
CDR3 protein: CSAPDSSNQPQHF

V gene: TRBV6-5
clone size: few
D gene: -
CDR3 length: 14
J gene: TRBJ1-1
CDR3 DNA: TGTGCCAGCAGTCCCTTCAACAGCGGAACTGAAGCTTTCTTT
CDR3 protein: CASSPFNSGTEAFF

V gene: TRBV7-2
clone size: many
D gene: -
CDR3 length: 14
J gene: TRBJ2-7
CDR3 DNA: TGTGCCAGCAGCTTAGAACTAGCCCCCAACGAGCAGTACTTC
CDR3 protein: CASSLELAPNEQYF

V gene: TRBV19
clone size: -
D gene: TRBD2
CDR3 length: 17
J gene: TRBJ2-1
CDR3 DNA: TGTGCCAGTAGTATAGGTGGAGCGGGAGGCTCCTACAATGAGCAGTTCTTC
CDR3 protein: CASSIGGAGGSYNEQFF

V gene: TRBV11-1
clone size: few
D gene: -
CDR3 length: 14
J gene: TRBJ2-3
CDR3 DNA: TGTGCCAGCAGCTGGGGGCAGGGCCCAGATACGCAGTATTTT
CDR3 protein: CASSWGQGPDTQYF

V gene: TRBV7-3
clone size: many
D gene: TRBD1
CDR3 length: 12
J gene: TRBJ2-1
CDR3 DNA: TGTGCCAGCAGCGCACAGGGGGATGAGCAGTTCTTC
CDR3 protein: CASSAQGDEQFF

V gene: TRBV6-2/TRBV6-3
clone size: many
D gene: TRBD2
CDR3 length: 16
J gene: TRBJ2-2
CDR3 DNA: TGTGCCAGCACCCGGTATGGGAGGGGCTTCTTCGGGGAGCTGTTTTTT
CDR3 protein: CASTRYGRGFFGELFF

V gene: TRBV18
clone size: many
D gene: -
CDR3 length: 18
J gene: TRBJ2-7
CDR3 DNA: TGTGCCAGCTCCCCCGGTCCGGGACTCCGGGTTTTACTAAACGAGCAGTACTTC
CDR3 protein: CASSPGPGLRVLLNEQYF

V gene: TRBV5-4
clone size: few
D gene: TRBD1
CDR3 length: 16
J gene: TRBJ2-2
CDR3 DNA: TGTGCCAGCAGCTTGGACACAGGGGGCGTCACCGGGGAGCTGTTTTTT
CDR3 protein: CASSLDTGGVTGELFF

V gene: TRBV4-3
clone size: -
D gene: TRBD1
CDR3 length: 14
J gene: TRBJ2-5
CDR3 DNA: TGCGCCAGCAGCCACTCAGGGGGCAAAGAGACCCAGTACTTC
CDR3 protein: CASSHSGGKETQYF

V gene: TRBV7-7
clone size: -
D gene: -
CDR3 length: 16
J gene: TRBJ2-6
CDR3 DNA: TGTGCTAGCAGCGACTCACAGGACTCTGGGGCCAACGTCCTGACTTTC
CDR3 protein: CASSDSQDSGANVLTF

V gene: TRBV7-9
clone size: few
D gene: -
CDR3 length: 15
J gene: TRBJ2-3
CDR3 DNA: TGTGCCAGCCCCGAAGGTGGGCCCCACACAGATACGCAGTATTTT
CDR3 protein: CASPEGGPHTDTQYF

V gene: TRBV11-2
clone size: many
D gene: -
CDR3 length: 17
J gene: TRBJ1-4
CDR3 DNA: TGTGCCAGCAGCCGATCAGCAACGTCCGTGGTGGGGGAAAAACTGTTTTTT
CDR3 protein: CASSRSATSVVGEKLFF

V gene: TRBV27
clone size: few
D gene: TRBD1
CDR3 length: 13
J gene: TRBJ2-1
CDR3 DNA: TGTGCCAGCAGTTCGACAGGGGTCAATGAGCAGTTCTTC
CDR3 protein: CASSSTGVNEQFF

V gene: TRBV10-3
clone size: -
D gene: -
CDR3 length: 14
J gene: TRBJ1-5
CDR3 DNA: TGTGCCATCAGTCCCCAAAATAGCAATCAGCCCCAGCATTTT
CDR3 protein: CAISPQNSNQPQHF